This T cell receptor beta chain was found in a study of T-cell memory formation after mild COVID-19. Whole-study context: Largely, TCR clusters stayed within a single donor.

Findings and limits, study-wide: Certain responding clones were present in pre-infection memory, suggesting participation of cross-reactive memory.

TCRdb ran MiXCR on the 5' RACE reads and lists one entry per CDR3 protein. The sample yields 530,000 or so distinct CDR3 sequences, 15% to 20% seen once. The CDR3 sequence is 18 residues long. V shed 3 bases, J shed 0 bases, and the junction held 14 bases outside the gene matches. CDR1 is LNHDA, CDR2 SQIVND, per germline (reference sequence). About this clonotype: What it binds is unknown.

The specimen was PBMCs or a T cell subset sorted from them (not recorded which). The sequence came from an adult woman who had mild COVID-19 (a few samples of this study predate the infection). Cell type and time point are not known. The rearrangement joins TRBV19 to TRBJ2-7, with 7 nucleotides matching TRBD1. The CDR3 reads CASSIKPFTGVSSYEQYF. For the CDR3, the DNA is TGTGCCAGTAGTATCAAACCGTTTACAGGGGTGAGCTCCTACGAGCAGTACTTC.